The 19 T cell receptor beta chains given below trace back to one sample, sequenced in a study of cytotoxic CD8 clonotypes in ibrutinib-treated CLL. TCRdb's copy holds only in-frame clones and misses some; the assay was immunoSEQ multiplex PCR. The sample has about 60,000 clones; approximately 54% are singletons. The specimen was PBMCs, collected at disease progression, from a patient treated with ibrutinib. Receptors were obtained from a human donor with chronic lymphocytic leukemia.

This chain joins TRBV7-9 and TRBJ1-2, with TRBD1 matching 11 bases. The germline CDR1 and CDR2 sequences are SEHNR and FQNEAQ (reference sequence). V gave up 5 bases and J gave up 7 bases; unmatched junction bases: 6. The CDR3 is 14 residues long. Written as DNA, the CDR3 is TGTGCCAGCAGCCTCGGACAGGGGGCTTTTGGCTACACCTTC. It encodes CASSLGQGAFGYTF. Combining the CDR3 with reference TRBV7-9 and TRBJ1-2 gives the whole variable domain DTGVSQNPRHKITKRGQNVTFRCDPISEHNRLYWYRQTLGQGPEFLTYFQNEAQLEKSRLLSDRFSAERPKGSFSTLEIQRTEQGDSAMYLCASSLGQGAFGYTFGSGTRLTVV.

CDR3 nucleotides: TGTGCCAGCAGCCCCCAAGGGGTTGCTGAAGCTTTCTTT. It translates to CASSPQGVAEAFF. The chain links TRBV9 to TRBJ1-1; maybe TRBD1 (5 bases). Germline V gives CDR1 SGDLS, CDR2 YYNGEE. The CDR3 is 13 residues long. The V and J ends lost 4 bases and 6 bases respectively, with 13 bases between them.

The chain uses TRBV4-1 and TRBJ2-1, with D possibly being TRBD2 (5 bases). Trimming removed 4 bases from V and 3 bases from J, with 16 bases in between. The CDR3 consists of 16 residues. The germline CDR1 and CDR2 sequences are MGHRA and YSYEKL. CDR3 sequence reads: CASSPPYGKNYNEQFF. Written as DNA, the CDR3 is TGCGCCAGCAGCCCACCCTACGGGAAAAACTACAATGAGCAGTTCTTC.

The chain recombines TRBV10-3 with TRBJ1-2; D perhaps matches TRBD1 (6 bases). CDR1 and CDR2 from the germline V gene are ENHRY and SYGVKD. V was shortened by 2 bases and J by 7 bases, with 11 bases between the two germline ends. The CDR3 loop spans 13 amino acids. CDR3 protein: CAISEQGRSGYTF. For the CDR3, the DNA is TGTGCCATCAGTGAGCAGGGGAGAAGTGGCTACACCTTC.

V is TRBV27 and J is TRBJ1-5; D is uncertain. Germline-derived CDR1 and CDR2 are MNHEY and SMNVEV (reference sequence). V gave up 3 bases and J gave up 0 bases, with 9 bases separating them. CDR3 size: 15 residues. The chain's CDR3 is CASSLAAYSNQPQHF. CDR3 in DNA: TGTGCCAGCAGTTTGGCAGCATATAGCAATCAGCCCCAGCATTTT.

The rearrangement joins TRBV28 to TRBJ1-1, with D possibly being TRBD1 (6 bases). Between the trimmed V and J ends, which lost 6 bases and 6 bases, there was a span of 17 bases. The CDR3 runs 14 residues. Germline loops: CDR1 MDHEN, CDR2 SYDVKM. This CDR3 reads CASRPTGMVSEAFF. DNA of the CDR3: TGTGCCAGCAGACCAACAGGGATGGTTTCTGAAGCTTTCTTT.

The chain joins TRBV21-1 to TRBJ2-7; the table's TRBD2 call for D was not verified on the DNA. TRBV21-1 constitutes a pseudogene. CDR3 length: 18 amino acids. The CDR3 reads CASSKGWGFRGRAYEQYF. CDR3 DNA: TGTGCCAGCAGCAAAGGATGGGGTTTTCGCGGGAGGGCCTACGAGCAGTACTTC.

The V call is TRBV30, the J call TRBJ2-7, with D tentatively TRBD1 (5 bases). V was trimmed by 0 bases and J by 4 bases, leaving 13 bases between them. CDR3 length: 14 amino acids. The germline gives CDR1 GTSNPN, CDR2 SVGIG (reference sequence). The CDR3 DNA is TGTGCCTGGAGTGTATTCCAGGGCCGGTACGAGCAGTACTTC. It translates to CAWSVFQGRYEQYF.

The chain carries TRBV27 and TRBJ2-7, with 7 positions matching TRBD1. The CDR3 spans 13 residues. Germline V gene lookup returns CDR1 MNHEY and CDR2 SMNVEV (reference sequence). V gave up 2 bases and J gave up 3 bases; unmatched junction bases: 1. CDR3 sequence reads: CASSLRDSYEQYF. The CDR3, as DNA: TGTGCCAGCAGTTTACGGGACAGCTACGAGCAGTACTTC.

J is TRBJ2-5 and V is TRBV7-9; D not certain. CDR1 is SEHNR, CDR2 FQNEAQ, per germline (reference sequence). This CDR3 has 13 amino acids. Trimming left V 1 base short and J 2 bases short, with 5 bases between. The CDR3 loop reads CASSLDGQETQYF. CDR3 bases: TGTGCCAGCAGCTTAGACGGGCAAGAGACCCAGTACTTC.

The chain employs TRBV27 and TRBJ1-1, with TRBD1 matching over 8 bases. Germline CDR1 is MNHEY and CDR2 is SMNVEV (reference sequence). The CDR3 length is 16 residues. The V and J ends lost 3 bases and 1 base, in that order; junction bases with no gene match: 7. CDR3 coding DNA: TGTGCCAGCAGTTTGTTAACAGGGGGGACGAACACTGAAGCTTTCTTT. Protein: CASSLLTGGTNTEAFF.

The chain combines TRBV5-6 with TRBJ1-1, with no clear D. Germline lookup yields CDR1 SGHDT and CDR2 YYEEEE. The length of the CDR3 is 12 residues. V gave up 5 bases and J gave up 8 bases, with 13 bases separating them. The CDR3 DNA reads as TGTGCCAGCAGTCCCTGGGGTGGGGAAGCTTTCTTT. This translates into CASSPWGGEAFF.

The rearrangement links TRBV2 to TRBJ1-1; a weak D match, TRBD1 (5 bases). This CDR3 comprises 14 residues. The germline V gene encodes CDR1 SNHLY and CDR2 FYNNEI. Deletions cut 7 bases from V and 1 base from J, with 13 bases between. The CDR3 sequence is CASTPGTANTEAFF. CDR3 bases: TGTGCCAGCACTCCCGGGACGGCGAACACTGAAGCTTTCTTT. The full variable domain, completed using reference TRBV2 and TRBJ1-1, is EPEVTQTPSHQVTQMGQEVILRCVPISNHLYFYWYRQILGQKVEFLVSFYNNEISEKSEIFDDQFSVERPDGSNFTLKIRSTKLEDSAMYFCASTPGTANTEAFFGQGTRLTVV.

This sequence joins TRBV28 and TRBJ1-3; D gene uncertain. This CDR3 has 19 residues. Germline V gene sequence: CDR1 MDHEN, CDR2 SYDVKM. V was trimmed by 5 bases and J by 0 bases, leaving 23 bases between them. The CDR3 DNA follows: TGTGCCAGCAGTCCTCCGCGAGGGTCCGGCGGTAGCTCTGGAAACACCATATATTTT. Translation: CASSPPRGSGGSSGNTIYF. Filled out from reference TRBV28 and TRBJ1-3, the complete variable domain reads DVKVTQSSRYLVKRTGEKVFLECVQDMDHENMFWYRQDPGLGLRLIYFSYDVKMKEKGDIPEGYSVSREKKERFSLILESASTNQTSMYLCASSPPRGSGGSSGNTIYFGEGSWLTVV.

This chain connects TRBV11-2 to TRBJ2-7; D remains ambiguous. CDR3 size: 12 residues. The V and J ends lost 6 bases and 4 bases respectively, with 10 bases between them. In germline, CDR1 is SGHAT, CDR2 FQNNGV. CDR3 nucleotides: TGTGCCAGCAGTGGCAGTTCATACGAGCAGTACTTC. Its protein product is CASSGSSYEQYF.

The V gene is TRBV7-6, the J gene TRBJ2-1; TRBD1 matches 9 bases. The CDR3 spans 15 residues. V lost 2 bases, J lost 6 bases, and 5 bases stayed unmatched. From germline, CDR1 is SGHVS and CDR2 FNYEAQ. As DNA, the CDR3 is TGTGCCAGCAGCTTACACAGGGGGCTTCTCAATGAGCAGTTCTTC. Protein sequence: CASSLHRGLLNEQFF.

The table lists this clone with a few counts. The rearrangement uses TRBV27 and TRBJ2-7; 12 positions agree with TRBD1. The trim removed 2 bases at V and 6 bases at J, leaving 23 bases unmatched. This CDR3 contains 21 residues. CDR1 is MNHEY and CDR2 is SMNVEV in the germline V gene (reference sequence). CDR3 amino acids: CASSLKFRQNPTGTGGVEQYF. CDR3 coding DNA: TGTGCCAGCAGTTTAAAATTCCGACAAAATCCGACCGGGACAGGGGGCGTCGAGCAGTACTTC.

This clone turned up a few times. The V gene is TRBV28, the J gene TRBJ2-7; 8 nucleotides agree with TRBD1. This CDR3 has 14 amino acids. Germline loops: CDR1 MDHEN, CDR2 SYDVKM. J gave up 5 bases and V 5 bases, and 8 bases lay outside the gene matches. CDR3: CASSNTATGDEQYF. CDR3 sequence (DNA): TGTGCCAGCAGTAACACTGCGACAGGGGACGAGCAGTACTTC.

This clone was recorded a few times. This chain joins TRBV27 and TRBJ2-7, with 8 bases aligning to TRBD1. Germline V lookup: CDR1 MNHEY, CDR2 SMNVEV (reference sequence). J gave up 4 bases and V 10 bases, and 9 bases lay outside the gene matches. There are 13 residues in the CDR3. The CDR3 loop reads CATQRQGSYEQYF. CDR3 coding DNA: TGTGCCACTCAACGACAGGGGAGTTACGAGCAGTACTTC.